This T cell receptor beta chain came from a study of blood T cells in healthy people across ages. The wider study: When template switching was applied, about one barcoded beta molecule was captured per two T cells.

The CDR3 has 15 amino acids. The J segment lost 6 bases and the V segment lost 5 bases, leaving 8 bases of the junction unmatched. Germline CDR1 SNHLY, CDR2 FYNNEI. This clonotype was seen more than once but under ten times. Its antigen is not known. General study results and limits: TCR beta diversity tracked closely with naive T cell percentage. PBMCs that were unsorted prevented a conclusive naive versus antigen-experienced comparison.

Through a sample-barcoded 5' primer and a J-beta primer mix, a second PCR was run for roughly 7 to 12 cycles. A minimum of 2.5 million CDR3-containing paired-end reads was obtained for each sample. In TCRdb, the 5' RACE reads were re-called with MiXCR into one record per CDR3 protein. The table records about 1.4 million distinct CDR3 sequences, approximately 59% of them present only once. The source of this sequence is a young man in good health. The chain carries TRBV2 and TRBJ1-5, with 9 positions matching TRBD1. Material: blood. CDR3 amino acids: CASSTDRGYSQPQHF. The CDR3 nucleotides read TGTGCCAGCAGTACGGACAGGGGATATAGTCAGCCCCAGCATTTT.